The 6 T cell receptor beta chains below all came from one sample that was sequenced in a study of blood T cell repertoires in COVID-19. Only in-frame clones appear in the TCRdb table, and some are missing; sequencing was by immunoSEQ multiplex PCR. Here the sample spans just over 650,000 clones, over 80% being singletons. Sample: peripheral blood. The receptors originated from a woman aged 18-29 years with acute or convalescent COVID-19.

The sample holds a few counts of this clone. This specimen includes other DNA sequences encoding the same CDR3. CDR3 sequence (DNA): TGTGCCAGCAGCGTAGGAGACAGCTCCTACGAGCAGTACTTC. Translated: CASSVGDSSYEQYF. The V call is TRBV9, the J call TRBJ2-7, with D maybe TRBD1 (5 bases). The CDR3 spans 14 residues. V dropped 0 bases and J dropped 0 bases, with 7 bases sitting between them. The V gene's germline CDR1 is SGDLS and CDR2 YYNGEE.

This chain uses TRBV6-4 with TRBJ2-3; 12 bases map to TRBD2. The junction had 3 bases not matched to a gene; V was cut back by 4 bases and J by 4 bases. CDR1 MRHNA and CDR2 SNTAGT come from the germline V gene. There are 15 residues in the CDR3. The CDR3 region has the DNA TGTGCCAGCAGTGTTTCTAGCGGGGGGGCAGATACGCAGTATTTT. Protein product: CASSVSSGGADTQYF.

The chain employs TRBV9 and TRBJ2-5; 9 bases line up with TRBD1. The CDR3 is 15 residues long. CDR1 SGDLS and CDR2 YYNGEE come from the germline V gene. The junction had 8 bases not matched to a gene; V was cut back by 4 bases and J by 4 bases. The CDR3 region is CASSTRDRVGETQYF. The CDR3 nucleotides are TGTGCCAGCAGCACTAGGGACAGGGTGGGAGAGACCCAGTACTTC.

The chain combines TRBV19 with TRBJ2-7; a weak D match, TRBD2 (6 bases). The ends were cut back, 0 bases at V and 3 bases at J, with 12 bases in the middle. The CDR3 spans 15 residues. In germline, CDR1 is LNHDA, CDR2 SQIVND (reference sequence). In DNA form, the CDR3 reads TGTGCCAGTAGTATAGACGGCTCCGGGGGCTACGAGCAGTACTTC. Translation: CASSIDGSGGYEQYF. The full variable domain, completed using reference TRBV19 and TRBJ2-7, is DGGITQSPKYLFRKEGQNVTLSCEQNLNHDAMYWYRQDPGQGLRLIYYSQIVNDFQKGDIAEGYSVSREKKESFPLTVTSAQKNPTAFYLCASSIDGSGGYEQYFGPGTRLTVT.

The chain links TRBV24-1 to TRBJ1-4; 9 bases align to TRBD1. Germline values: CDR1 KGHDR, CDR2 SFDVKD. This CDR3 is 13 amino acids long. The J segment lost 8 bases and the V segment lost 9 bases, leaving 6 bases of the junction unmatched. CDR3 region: CATRTGDLEKLFF. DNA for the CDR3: TGTGCCACCCGGACAGGGGACTTGGAAAAACTGTTTTTT.

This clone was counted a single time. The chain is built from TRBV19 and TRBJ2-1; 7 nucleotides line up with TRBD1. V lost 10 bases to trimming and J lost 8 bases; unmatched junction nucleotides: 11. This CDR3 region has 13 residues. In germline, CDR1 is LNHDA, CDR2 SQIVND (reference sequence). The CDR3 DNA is TGTGCCACTCCGGGACAGCGAATCTATGAGCAGTTCTTC. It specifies CATPGQRIYEQFF.